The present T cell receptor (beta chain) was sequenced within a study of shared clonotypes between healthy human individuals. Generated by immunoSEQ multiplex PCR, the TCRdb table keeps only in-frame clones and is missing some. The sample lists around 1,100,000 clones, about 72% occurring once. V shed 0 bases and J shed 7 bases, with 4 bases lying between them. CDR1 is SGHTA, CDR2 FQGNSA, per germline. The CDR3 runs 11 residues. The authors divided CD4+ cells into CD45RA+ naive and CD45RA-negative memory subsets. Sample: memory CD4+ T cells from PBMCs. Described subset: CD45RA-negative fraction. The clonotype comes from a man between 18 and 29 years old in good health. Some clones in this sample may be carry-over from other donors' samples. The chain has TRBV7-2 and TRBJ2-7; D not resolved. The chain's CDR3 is CASSLAWEQYF. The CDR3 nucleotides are TGTGCCAGCAGCTTAGCCTGGGAGCAGTACTTC. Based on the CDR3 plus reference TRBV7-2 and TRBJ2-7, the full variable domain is GAGVSQSPSNKVTEKGKDVELRCDPISGHTALYWYRQSLGQGLEFLIYFQGNSAPDKSGLPSDRFSAERTGGSVSTLTIQRTQQEDSAVYLCASSLAWEQYFGPGTRLTVT.